This record looks at one T cell receptor beta chain sequence and its context. Its antigen is as yet unknown. Of the isolated RNA, all was reverse transcribed, and so the sequenced material was expressed TCRB transcripts. Deep immunoSEQ sequencing covered naive, central memory and regulatory T cell samples. This table comes from immunoSEQ multiplex PCR, and its TCRdb copy is limited to in-frame clones, with some not included. The table records more than 250,000 clones, 15% of them present only once. These data originate in a study of beta chain features in type 1 diabetes. Overall study results and limits: Shorter TCRB CDR3s, moderately but significantly so, marked every one of the four CD4+ subsets in Type 1 diabetes patients. Patients with type 1 diabetes carried fewer insertions and had more deletions at their VDJ junctions. Within the patient group, naive, central memory and Treg TCRB repertoires appeared more similar to each other than within healthy donors.

The CDR3 spans 15 residues. V dropped 4 bases and J dropped 3; count of bases not matched to a gene: 7. CDR1 is SGHNT, CDR2 YYREEE, per germline (reference sequence). The origin of this receptor is a man between 18 and 29 years old with type 1 diabetes. The chain combines TRBV5-4 with TRBJ1-1; 9 bases are shared with TRBD1. The sample taken for sequencing was naive CD4+ T cells from blood. The CDR3 coding sequence is TGTGCCAGCAGCGACCTTAGACAGGGGGACACTGAAGCTTTCTTT. Protein product: CASSDLRQGDTEAFF.